A selection of T cell receptor beta chains follows, all from one sample in a study of cytomegalovirus exposure and HLA in healthy donors. TCRdb's copy holds only in-frame clones and misses some; the assay was immunoSEQ multiplex PCR. The sample carries tens of thousands of clones, around 68% recorded once. Sequenced material: PBMCs. The receptors derive from a man aged 50-60 years in good health and CMV-seropositive. Each CDR3 is given with its conserved first and last residue. D genes are given only for firm matches. Clone size is not always given. Where it is, it says once, few, many or a class for expanded clones.

cdr3_nt: TGTGCCAGCAGCCCGACTAGCGGGGGGTACGAGCAGTACTTC
cdr3_aa: CASSPTSGGYEQYF
clone_size: few
d_call: TRBD2
v_call: TRBV7-2
j_call: TRBJ2-7

cdr3_nt: TGCAGCGTCCCTCAGCCGGGACTAGCGGAAGAGACCCAGTACTTC
cdr3_aa: CSVPQPGLAEETQYF
clone_size: .
d_call: TRBD2
v_call: TRBV29-1
j_call: TRBJ2-5

cdr3_nt: TGTGCCAGCAGCTTAGCTACGCTGAGGGAGCAGTACTTC
cdr3_aa: CASSLATLREQYF
clone_size: .
d_call: .
v_call: TRBV7-2
j_call: TRBJ2-7

cdr3_nt: TGTGCCAGCAGTTTCCCTCCCGGGGAGCTGTTTTTT
cdr3_aa: CASSFPPGELFF
clone_size: once
d_call: .
v_call: TRBV27
j_call: TRBJ2-2

cdr3_nt: TGCGCCAGCAGCTCCCTCGGAGGGAGGGACGCCGGGGAGCTGTTTTTT
cdr3_aa: CASSSLGGRDAGELFF
clone_size: .
d_call: TRBD2
v_call: TRBV5-1
j_call: TRBJ2-2

cdr3_nt: TGTGCCAGCAGGGCTAGCGGGAGGATGATAAATGAGCAGTTCTTC
cdr3_aa: CASRASGRMINEQFF
clone_size: .
d_call: TRBD2
v_call: TRBV6-1
j_call: TRBJ2-1

cdr3_nt: TGTGCCAGCAGTGAACGACACGCTAGCAATCAGCCCCAGCATTTT
cdr3_aa: CASSERHASNQPQHF
clone_size: .
d_call: .
v_call: TRBV6-4
j_call: TRBJ1-5

cdr3_nt: TGCGCCAGCAGCCCGGGACAGGTATACGAGCAGTACTTC
cdr3_aa: CASSPGQVYEQYF
clone_size: .
d_call: TRBD1
v_call: TRBV5-1
j_call: TRBJ2-7

cdr3_nt: TGTGCCAGCAGTGGGGGGCTAGACACTGAAGCTTTCTTT
cdr3_aa: CASSGGLDTEAFF
clone_size: few
d_call: .
v_call: TRBV2
j_call: TRBJ1-1

cdr3_nt: TGCGCCAGCAGCCAAGACCCGACCCCAACAGGGCGGCATGAAAAACTGTTTTTT
cdr3_aa: CASSQDPTPTGRHEKLFF
clone_size: .
d_call: .
v_call: TRBV4-3
j_call: TRBJ1-4

cdr3_nt: TGCAGCGTCTGGGCCGGCTACGAGCAGTACTTC
cdr3_aa: CSVWAGYEQYF
clone_size: .
d_call: .
v_call: TRBV29-1
j_call: TRBJ2-7

cdr3_nt: TGTGCCAGCGGATCCGACAGGGCTCGTCAGCCCCAGCATTTT
cdr3_aa: CASGSDRARQPQHF
clone_size: few
d_call: TRBD1
v_call: TRBV27
j_call: TRBJ1-5

cdr3_nt: TGCGCCAGCAGCGTAAAGCGGGAGGCCCTCAATGAGCAGTTCTTC
cdr3_aa: CASSVKREALNEQFF
clone_size: .
d_call: TRBD2
v_call: TRBV10-1
j_call: TRBJ2-1